A single sample gave rise to the 21 T cell receptor beta chains below, sequenced in a study of shared clonotypes between healthy human individuals. TCRdb's copy holds only in-frame clones and misses some; the assay was immunoSEQ multiplex PCR. Of about 960,000 clones listed, 60% to 85% are singletons. The sequencing sample was made of memory CD4+ T cells sorted from blood. Subset given: CD45RA-negative fraction. The origin of the receptors is a man between 18 and 29 years old in good health.

The V call is TRBV6-1, the J call TRBJ1-2; D is possibly TRBD1 (6 bases). The CDR3 is 11 amino acids. Germline CDR1 reads MNHNS; CDR2 reads SASEGT. Trimming shortened V by 4 bases and J by 8 bases, and 8 bases separated the two germline ends. The CDR3 DNA follows: TGTGCCAGCAGTGTGGGGGCCGGCTACACCTTC. Translation gives CASSVGAGYTF.

This clone has only one observation. The rearrangement joins TRBV4-1 to TRBJ2-3; 10 bases align to TRBD2. The CDR3 consists of 17 residues. Trimming cost V 6 bases and J 8 bases; bases outside gene matches: 17. The germline CDR1 and CDR2 sequences are MGHRA and YSYEKL. The CDR3 bases are TGCGCCAGCAGTCAATCGGTACTAGCGGGACCCCAAGGTACGCAGTATTTT. Encoded protein: CASSQSVLAGPQGTQYF.

Comment on this clone: Given a far larger clone just one base away, this is likely a sequencing read error. The chain employs TRBV28 and TRBJ2-7; D is ambiguous. V was trimmed by 0 bases and J by 8 bases, leaving 14 bases between them. Germline CDR1 is MDHEN and CDR2 is SYDVKM. There are 14 residues in the CDR3. The CDR3 protein is CASSLWTKEYKQYF. CDR3 nucleotide sequence: TGTGCCAGCAGTTTATGGACGAAGGAGTACAAGCAGTACTTC. Based on the CDR3 plus reference TRBV28 and TRBJ2-7, the full variable domain is DVKVTQSSRYLVKRTGEKVFLECVQDMDHENMFWYRQDPGLGLRLIYFSYDVKMKEKGDIPEGYSVSREKKERFSLILESASTNQTSMYLCASSLWTKEYKQYFGPGTRLTVT.

This chain links TRBV25-1 with TRBJ2-3; 12 bases match TRBD2. The CDR3 contains 15 residues. The germline gives CDR1 MGHDK, CDR2 SYGVNS. Trimming cost V 2 bases and J 3 bases; bases outside gene matches: 0. The CDR3 DNA is TGTGCCAGCAGTGAAACTAGCGGGAGGACAGATACGCAGTATTTT. Translated, it gives CASSETSGRTDTQYF.

The CDR3 protein is CASRTGFRTDTQYF. In DNA, the CDR3 is TGCGCCAGCAGAACGGGATTCCGCACAGATACGCAGTATTTT. This chain uses TRBV5-1 with TRBJ2-3, with D perhaps TRBD2 (5 bases). CDR1 is SGHRS, CDR2 YFSETQ, per germline. The CDR3 runs 14 residues. V gave up 5 bases and J gave up 1 base, with 11 bases separating them.

The chain uses TRBV11-3 and TRBJ2-1; TRBD1 is a possible D gene (5 bases). The V gene lost 5 bases and the J gene lost 1 base, with 18 bases spanning the gap. CDR1 is SGHNT and CDR2 is YENEEA in the germline V gene. The length of the CDR3 is 17 residues. The CDR3, as DNA: TGTGCCAGCAGCGCCGTGGGATGGGGCTTGTCCTACAATGAGCAGTTCTTC. Residues: CASSAVGWGLSYNEQFF.

The chain recombines TRBV2 with TRBJ2-1; 7 nucleotides align to TRBD1. The CDR3 has 13 amino acids. With V trimmed by 7 bases and J by 5 bases, 5 bases remained unmatched. From germline, CDR1 is SNHLY and CDR2 FYNNEI. CDR3 residues: CASKWDRNNEQFF. The CDR3 DNA reads TGTGCCAGCAAATGGGACAGAAACAATGAGCAGTTCTTC.

The genes are TRBV30 and TRBJ2-7; 10 bases map to TRBD1. This CDR3 contains 18 residues. Germline V CDR1 and CDR2: GTSNPN, SVGIG (reference sequence). J was trimmed by 0 bases and V by 3 bases; bases with no gene match: 14. CDR3 in DNA: TGTGCCTGGAGACCTCCAAAACCGGGACAGGGGAGCTCCTACGAGCAGTACTTC. It specifies CAWRPPKPGQGSSYEQYF.

The rearrangement uses TRBV5-6 and TRBJ2-1; 9 bases align to TRBD2. The length of the CDR3 is 15 residues. After removal of 5 bases from V and 4 bases from J, the junction contained 7 bases not matched to a gene. CDR1 and CDR2 (germline): SGHDT, YYEEEE. CDR3 DNA sequence: TGTGCCAGCAGAACAAGACTAGCGGTATACAATGAGCAGTTCTTC. Its protein is CASRTRLAVYNEQFF.

This chain connects TRBV18 to TRBJ1-2; D not certain. The V gene's germline CDR1 is KGHSH and CDR2 LQKENI. The CDR3 sequence is 14 residues long. V was pared by 0 bases and J by 8 bases, with 13 bases between. The chain's CDR3 is CASSPPFRGGGYTF. The CDR3 DNA is TGTGCCAGCTCACCACCCTTCAGAGGAGGAGGCTACACCTTC.

This clone was counted many times. The V call is TRBV19, the J call TRBJ2-7, with TRBD1 identical over 10 bases. This CDR3 is 14 amino acids long. Germline trimming cut 4 bases from V and 0 bases from J; bases unmatched to any gene: 0. In germline, CDR1 is LNHDA, CDR2 SQIVND (reference sequence). The CDR3 loop reads CASSRTGGSYEQYF. CDR3 in DNA: TGTGCCAGTAGTAGGACAGGGGGCTCCTACGAGCAGTACTTC.

This sequence joins TRBV9 and TRBJ1-5; 7 nucleotides line up with TRBD1. V was pared by 5 bases and J by 6 bases, with 11 bases of the junction left unmatched. The CDR3 has 15 amino acids. Germline V CDR1 and CDR2: SGDLS, YYNGEE. The CDR3 bases are TGTGCCAGCAGTCTCGGAGGGTCAGGGGGTCAGCCCCAGCATTTT. Amino acid sequence: CASSLGGSGGQPQHF.

The chain has TRBV6-6 and TRBJ1-6; 10 bases map to TRBD1. Trimming took 8 bases from V and 10 from J; bases not matched to a gene: 11. CDR1 and CDR2 from the germline V gene are MNHNY and SVGAGI (reference sequence). CDR3 length: 15 residues. The CDR3 sequence is CASGETGTGASPLHF. The CDR3 coding sequence is TGTGCCAGCGGGGAAACCGGGACAGGGGCCTCACCCCTCCACTTT.

In this sample, this clone turned up once. The rearrangement links TRBV5-1 to TRBJ2-7, with D tentatively TRBD1 (6 bases). The V end was cut by 0 bases, the J end by 7 bases, with 14 bases between. The CDR3 totals 14 residues. CDR1 is SGHRS and CDR2 is YFSETQ in the germline V gene. CDR3 sequence (DNA): TGCGCCAGCAGCTTGGACCCAGGGGTGGGAGAGCAGTACTTC. Protein product: CASSLDPGVGEQYF.

V usage is TRBV5-1 and J usage is TRBJ2-7; D unresolved. The V gene's germline CDR1 is SGHRS and CDR2 YFSETQ. The CDR3 length is 14 residues. The V end lost 4 bases, the J end lost 1 base, and 12 bases lay between the germline ends. CDR3 in amino acids: CASSVVGPSYEQYF. In nucleotides, the CDR3 is TGCGCCAGCAGCGTGGTTGGGCCTTCCTACGAGCAGTACTTC.

The chain couples TRBV7-9 to TRBJ1-2, with a tentative D call TRBD1 (6 bases). Per germline, CDR1 SEHNR and CDR2 FQNEAQ (reference sequence). The CDR3 is made up of 14 amino acids. The V gene lost 4 bases and the J gene lost 4 bases, with 13 bases spanning the gap. In DNA, the CDR3 is TGTGCCAGCAGCTCCGGGGGCGGGGTCTATGGCTACACCTTC. As protein: CASSSGGGVYGYTF.

The rearrangement joins TRBV30 to TRBJ2-5, with 14 nucleotides matching TRBD2. Germline loops: CDR1 GTSNPN, CDR2 SVGIG (reference sequence). The J segment lost 3 bases and the V segment lost 2 bases, leaving 5 bases of the junction unmatched. The CDR3 consists of 16 residues. CDR3 amino acids: CAWSTGLAGGKETQYF. CDR3 coding DNA: TGTGCCTGGAGTACAGGACTAGCGGGGGGTAAAGAGACCCAGTACTTC.

This rearrangement joins TRBV19 to TRBJ1-1; no clear D. V gave up 5 bases and J gave up 11 bases, with 9 bases separating them. This CDR3 has 10 residues. The V gene's germline CDR1 is LNHDA and CDR2 SQIVND (reference sequence). CDR3 sequence reads: CASSSGWAFF. The CDR3 DNA sequence: TGTGCCAGTAGTTCTGGGTGGGCTTTCTTT.

The chain links TRBV30 to TRBJ2-1; no clear D. This CDR3 is 13 amino acids long. With 0 bases removed from V and 10 bases from J, the gap between germline ends came to 13 bases. Germline V gene data show CDR1 as GTSNPN and CDR2 as SVGIG (reference sequence). This chain's CDR3 is CAWSVKASGEQFF. CDR3 DNA: TGTGCCTGGAGTGTAAAAGCCTCTGGGGAGCAGTTCTTC.

The rearrangement links TRBV5-4 to TRBJ2-3, with 9 bases aligning to TRBD2. V lost 3 bases, J lost 2 bases, and 7 bases stayed unmatched. CDR3 length equals 16 residues. The germline V gene has CDR1 SGHNT and CDR2 YYREEE (reference sequence). The CDR3 region has the DNA TGTGCCAGCAGCTCGCTGACTAGCGGTTACACAGATACGCAGTATTTT. Translated, it gives CASSSLTSGYTDTQYF.

The genes are TRBV11-2 and TRBJ1-4, with D unclear. The CDR3 loop spans 18 amino acids. CDR1 is SGHAT, CDR2 FQNNGV, per germline. The germline V and J ends were trimmed by 2 bases and 0 bases, with 16 bases remaining between them. CDR3 sequence (DNA): TGTGCCAGCAGCTTAAGGCGCCCCGGGAGGGCAACTAATGAAAAACTGTTTTTT. Amino acids: CASSLRRPGRATNEKLFF. The whole variable domain, remainder taken from reference TRBV11-2 and TRBJ1-4, is EAGVAQSPRYKIIEKRQSVAFWCNPISGHATLYWYQQILGQGPKLLIQFQNNGVVDDSQLPKDRFSAERLKGVDSTLKIQPAKLEDSAVYLCASSLRRPGRATNEKLFFGSGTQLSVL.